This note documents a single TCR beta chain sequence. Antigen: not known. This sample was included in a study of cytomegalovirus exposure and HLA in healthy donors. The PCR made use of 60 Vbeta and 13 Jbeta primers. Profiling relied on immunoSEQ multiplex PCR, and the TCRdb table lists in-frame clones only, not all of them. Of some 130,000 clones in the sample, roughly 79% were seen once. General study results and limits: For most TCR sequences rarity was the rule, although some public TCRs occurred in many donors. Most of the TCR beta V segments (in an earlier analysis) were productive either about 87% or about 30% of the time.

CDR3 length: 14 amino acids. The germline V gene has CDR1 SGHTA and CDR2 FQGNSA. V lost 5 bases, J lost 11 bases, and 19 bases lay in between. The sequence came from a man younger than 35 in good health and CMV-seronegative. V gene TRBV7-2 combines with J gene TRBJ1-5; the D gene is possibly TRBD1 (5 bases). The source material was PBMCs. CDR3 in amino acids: CASSADIGQTAQHF. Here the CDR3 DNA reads TGTGCCAGCAGCGCGGACATCGGCCAGACAGCCCAGCATTTT.